This T cell receptor beta chain was found in a study of lymphopenia after photon versus proton radiotherapy. Findings and limits, study-wide: Post-nadir diversity loss with photons came from oligoclonal expansion, particularly CD8+ Temra cells. Post-nadir TCR diversity decline inversely tracked overall survival among those who died. Proton therapy kept repertoires fairly stable, unlike photons, which gained effector/memory cells.

Clones were read by immunoSEQ multiplex PCR, and TCRdb kept only the in-frame ones, dropping some. The repertoire holds approximately 25,000 clones, with 70% to 85% as singletons. Details on this clone: As yet, its antigen is unknown.

The specimen comprised peripheral blood, sampled from a patient treated with proton-based radiotherapy. This TCR derives from a woman aged 70-85 years with pancreatic cancer.

CDR3 region: CASSLEVGGALEQYF. Written as DNA, the CDR3 is TGCGCCAGCAGCTTGGAGGTTGGCGGGGCCTTGGAGCAGTACTTC. The rearrangement uses TRBV5-1 and TRBJ2-7; possibly TRBD2 for D (6 bases). Germline lookup yields CDR1 SGHRS and CDR2 YFSETQ. V was cut by 0 bases and J by 7 bases, with 17 bases left in between. There are 15 residues in the CDR3.